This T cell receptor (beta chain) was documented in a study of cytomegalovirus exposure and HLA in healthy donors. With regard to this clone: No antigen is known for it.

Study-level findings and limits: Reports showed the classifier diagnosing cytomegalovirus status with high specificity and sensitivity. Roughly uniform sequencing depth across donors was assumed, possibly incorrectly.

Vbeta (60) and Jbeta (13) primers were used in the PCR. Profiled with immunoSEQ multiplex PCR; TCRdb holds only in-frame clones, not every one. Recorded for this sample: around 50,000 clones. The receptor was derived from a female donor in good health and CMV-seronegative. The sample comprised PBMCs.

The CDR3 DNA is TGTGCCAGCAGGGTGGCGGGGACTGAAGCTTTCTTT. The encoded protein is CASRVAGTEAFF. The genes are TRBV25-1 and TRBJ1-1; D remains unclear. Trimming shortened V by 6 bases and J by 5 bases, and 10 bases separated the two germline ends. Germline loops: CDR1 MGHDK, CDR2 SYGVNS. The CDR3 runs to 12 residues.